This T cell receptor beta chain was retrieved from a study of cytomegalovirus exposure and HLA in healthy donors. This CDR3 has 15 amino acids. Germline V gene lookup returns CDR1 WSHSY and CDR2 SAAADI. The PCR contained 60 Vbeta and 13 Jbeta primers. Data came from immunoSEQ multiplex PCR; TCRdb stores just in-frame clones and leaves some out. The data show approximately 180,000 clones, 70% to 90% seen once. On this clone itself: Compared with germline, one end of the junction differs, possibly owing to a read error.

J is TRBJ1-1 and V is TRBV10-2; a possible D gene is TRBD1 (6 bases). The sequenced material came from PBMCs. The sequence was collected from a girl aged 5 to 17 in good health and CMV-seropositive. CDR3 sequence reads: CASGDRQAPNTEAFF. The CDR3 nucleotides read TGCGCCAGCGGTGACCGACAGGCTCCGAACACTGAAGCTTTCTTT.